This T cell receptor beta chain was identified during a study of T cells in Graves' hyperthyroidism and ophthalmopathy. Study background: Blood was drawn when the patient was first diagnosed and still untreated. Study findings and constraints: In blood, most of the thyroid clonotypes expanded above 0.001 were also present.

Germline values: CDR1 SGHRS, CDR2 YFSETQ. The CDR3 loop spans 11 amino acids. The germline V and J ends were trimmed by 6 bases and 5 bases, with 8 bases remaining between them. Template material for amplifying TCR beta CDR3 regions consisted of RNA transcripts. The primer set for the first-round RT-PCR of the TCR CDR3 was HTBI. TCRdb passed the multiplex PCR reads through MiXCR, listing each CDR3 protein once. The table lists fewer than 450,000 distinct CDR3 sequences, about 17% of them singletons, with more than 30% in the top ten. The table lists this clonotype with a few counts. Its target is not known.

This chain links TRBV5-1 with TRBJ2-5; D remains ambiguous. Sequencing input: blood. The source is a woman in her twenties or thirties with Graves' hyperthyroidism that later progressed to Graves' ophthalmopathy. The CDR3 DNA follows: TGCGCCAGCAAACAGAGTGAGACCCAGTACTTC. Translating gives CASKQSETQYF.